This T cell receptor (beta chain) was captured by sequencing in a study of type 1 regulatory T cells. The germline V and J ends were trimmed by 3 bases and 3 bases, with 15 bases remaining between them. Germline lookup yields CDR1 DFQATT and CDR2 SNEGSKA (reference sequence). The CDR3 spans 15 residues. TCRdb called the reads again in MiXCR, with one record for every CDR3 protein. The table records 80,000 to 100,000 distinct CDR3 sequences, 25% to 40% of them present only once. Sequencing used CD4+ T cells, either the whole sample or a sorted fraction (not recorded which). The sequence was collected from a human donor in good health. V and J are TRBV20-1 and TRBJ2-1; D unresolved. DNA for the CDR3: TGCAGTGCTAGGCTCTTTGGTCCCGGCTACAATGAGCAGTTCTTC. Translation: CSARLFGPGYNEQFF.